This T cell receptor (beta chain) was recorded in a study of T cells in localized non-small cell lung cancer. CDR1 and CDR2 (germline): SGHTA, FQGNSA. V lost 3 bases and J 8 bases, leaving 11 bases between the germline ends. The CDR3 sequence is 14 residues long. Method: immunoSEQ multiplex PCR; TCRdb's copy keeps in-frame clones and lacks some. The sample includes about 52,000 clones, approximately 86% of them seen just once. The chain joins TRBV7-2 to TRBJ1-6; D is perhaps TRBD1 (5 bases). The sequences come from PBMCs, collected before any cancer treatment. The source is a female donor with stage II lung adenocarcinoma. The CDR3 DNA follows: TGTGCCAGCAGCTTTCGTGGGGGAGATTCACCCCTCCACTTT. Its protein is CASSFRGGDSPLHF.